A single sample is the source of the 18 T cell receptor beta chains below, sequenced in a study of cytomegalovirus exposure and HLA in healthy donors. 13 Jbeta primers and 60 Vbeta primers were used for the PCR. Assay: immunoSEQ multiplex PCR; the TCRdb copy retains only in-frame clones and omits some. The top ten hold 4.3% of the sample, which has approximately 150,000 clones, less than 85% seen once. Sequencing was carried out using PBMCs. These receptors were collected from a man aged 35 to 55 in good health and CMV-seronegative.

This rearrangement joins TRBV19 to TRBJ1-4; D unresolved. V was cut by 9 bases and J by 10 bases, with 12 bases left in between. CDR1 and CDR2 (germline): LNHDA, SQIVND (reference sequence). This CDR3 is built from 11 residues. Here the CDR3 DNA reads TGTGCCAGCGACGCGCGGGGAAAACTGTTTTTT. This translates into CASDARGKLFF.

The J gene is TRBJ2-2, the V gene TRBV5-1; 12 bases are shared with TRBD2. This CDR3 has 20 amino acids. Germline V gives CDR1 SGHRS, CDR2 YFSETQ. J was trimmed by 4 bases and V by 4 bases; bases with no gene match: 17. The CDR3 loop is CASSVRLAGAKTKSTGELFF. The CDR3 DNA is TGCGCCAGCAGCGTCCGACTAGCGGGGGCGAAAACGAAGAGCACCGGGGAGCTGTTTTTT.

In this sample, this clone turned up once. The CDR3 reads CASSPDRRSYNSPLHF. CDR3 bases: TGTGCCAGCAGCCCAGACAGGCGCTCCTATAATTCACCCCTCCACTTT. This chain connects TRBV5-4 to TRBJ1-6, with a tentative D call TRBD1 (6 bases). Trimming took 4 bases from V and 0 from J, leaving 11 bases between them. The germline V gene encodes CDR1 SGHNT and CDR2 YYREEE (reference sequence). This CDR3 contains 16 residues.

The chain combines TRBV4-3 with TRBJ1-1; D is uncertain. The CDR3 sequence is 15 residues long. Trimming took off 0 bases at V and 5 bases at J, with 13 bases between the two ends. Germline CDR1 LGHNA, CDR2 YSLEER. CDR3 protein: CASSQDWRFQTEAFF. The CDR3 coding sequence is TGCGCCAGCAGCCAAGACTGGAGGTTTCAGACTGAAGCTTTCTTT.

This clone was seen a few times. The V and J genes are TRBV30 and TRBJ2-7, with 10 bases lining up with TRBD2. With 0 bases clipped from V and 4 bases from J, the junction kept 21 bases outside the gene matches. CDR1 GTSNPN and CDR2 SVGIG come from the germline V gene (reference sequence). CDR3 length: 20 amino acids. CDR3 sequence (DNA): TGTGCCTGGAGTGTCGTCGTCTTGAGCGGGGGGGCATCACATCGGTACGAGCAGTACTTC. It translates to CAWSVVVLSGGASHRYEQYF. The entire variable domain, with the rest obtained from reference TRBV30 and TRBJ2-7, is as follows: SQTIHQWPATLVQPVGSPLSLECTVEGTSNPNLYWYRQAAGRGLQLLFYSVGIGQISSEVPQNLSASRPQDRQFILSSKKLLLSDSGFYLCAWSVVVLSGGASHRYEQYFGPGTRLTVT.

The chain links TRBV7-2 to TRBJ2-5; 10 bases are a match to TRBD2. The DNA end is more similar to TRBJ2-7, so the J call may be wrong. The CDR3 length is 15 residues. Germline V gene lookup returns CDR1 SGHTA and CDR2 FQGNSA. The CDR3 loop reads CASSVSGGGTYEQYF. In DNA form, the CDR3 reads TGTGCCAGCAGTGTCAGCGGGGGGGGAACCTACGAGCAGTACTTC.

As to this clone: One junction end does not reproduce the germline sequence, and a read error may be involved. The J gene is TRBJ2-7, the V gene TRBV7-9; D possibly corresponds to TRBD1 (5 bases). CDR3 length: 12 residues. Germline CDR1 and CDR2: SEHNR and FQNEAQ (reference sequence). CDR3 nucleotides: TGTTCCAGCAGCTTTGAACAGGCACCTCAGTACTTC. Protein sequence: CSSSFEQAPQYF.

On this clone itself: The sample has other DNA sequences that encode this CDR3 too. This sequence joins TRBV6-8 and TRBJ2-7; D possibly corresponds to TRBD1 (5 bases). CDR3 length: 15 amino acids. Deletions cut 6 bases from V and 4 bases from J, with 19 bases between. CDR1 MNHGY and CDR2 SAAAGT come from the germline V gene. The CDR3 is CASRGLCQGEYEQYF. CDR3 coding DNA: TGTGCCAGCAGGGGGCTCTGTCAGGGTGAGTACGAGCAGTACTTC.

To note about this clone: The sample contains more than one DNA sequence encoding this CDR3. The genes are TRBV5-1 and TRBJ1-4; weak D call: TRBD1 (5 bases). Germline V CDR1 and CDR2: SGHRS, YFSETQ. V was cut by 4 bases and J by 5 bases, with 12 bases left in between. This CDR3 spans 14 amino acids. This CDR3 reads CASSPDRPNEKLFF. The CDR3, as DNA: TGCGCCAGCAGCCCTGACAGACCAAATGAAAAACTGTTTTTT.

The chain links TRBV11-2 to TRBJ1-2, with 8 bases aligning to TRBD1. Germline lookup yields CDR1 SGHAT and CDR2 FQNNGV. This CDR3 comprises 16 residues. J lost 5 bases, V lost 1 base, and 9 bases had no gene match. The CDR3, as DNA: TGTGCCAGCAGCTTAGGCCTTCTACAGGGGGTATATGGCTACACCTTC. It specifies CASSLGLLQGVYGYTF.

This chain joins TRBV7-2 and TRBJ1-2, with D perhaps TRBD1 (5 bases). Germline CDR1 SGHTA, CDR2 FQGNSA. The CDR3 covers 14 residues. Trimming left V 5 bases short and J 9 bases short, with 19 bases between. This chain's CDR3 is CASSHPDISTRYTF. DNA of the CDR3: TGTGCCAGCAGCCACCCGGACATATCTACTCGCTACACCTTC. Filled out from reference TRBV7-2 and TRBJ1-2, the complete variable domain reads GAGVSQSPSNKVTEKGKDVELRCDPISGHTALYWYRQSLGQGLEFLIYFQGNSAPDKSGLPSDRFSAERTGGSVSTLTIQRTQQEDSAVYLCASSHPDISTRYTFGSGTRLTVV.

Here the CDR3 DNA reads TGTGCCAGCAGTGACTCTGACAGGAACACTGAAGCTTTCTTT. Amino acid sequence: CASSDSDRNTEAFF. The gene calls are TRBV6-4 and TRBJ1-1, with TRBD1 as a possible D gene (5 bases). Germline V gene sequence: CDR1 MRHNA, CDR2 SNTAGT. Between the trimmed V and J ends, which lost 0 bases and 1 base, there was a span of 6 bases. The CDR3 is made up of 14 amino acids.

The genes are TRBV27 and TRBJ1-1; no reliable D call. CDR1 MNHEY and CDR2 SMNVEV come from the germline V gene (reference sequence). CDR3 length: 14 residues. V was shortened by 1 base and J by 1 base, with 7 bases between the two germline ends. The CDR3 spells CASSLYAGNTEAFF. The CDR3 nucleotides are TGTGCCAGCAGTTTATACGCCGGGAACACTGAAGCTTTCTTT.

A single count supports this clone. The chain recombines TRBV5-8 with TRBJ1-1; the D is unclear. Germline V gene lookup returns CDR1 SGHTS and CDR2 YDEGEE. The CDR3 runs 14 residues. Trimming stripped 1 base from V and 3 bases from J, with 10 bases between. The CDR3 DNA sequence: TGTGCCAGCAGCTTGTTGGGTAGCGACACTGAAGCTTTCTTT. Encoded protein: CASSLLGSDTEAFF.

Comments on this clone: At the DNA level, this CDR3 is encoded by other sequences in the same sample as well. This rearrangement joins TRBV6-5 to TRBJ1-5; possibly TRBD1 for D (5 bases). The CDR3 is 13 amino acids. In germline, CDR1 is MNHEY, CDR2 SVGAGI. V lost 6 bases and J 4 bases, leaving 10 bases between the germline ends. The CDR3 nucleotides read TGTGCCAGCAGCTCCCAGGGAAATCAGCCCCAGCATTTT. Its translation is CASSSQGNQPQHF.

The chain combines TRBV4-2 with TRBJ2-3, with 8 bases identical to TRBD2. Germline CDR1 LGHNA, CDR2 YNFKEQ. The J segment lost 5 bases and the V segment lost 2 bases, leaving 9 bases of the junction unmatched. The length of the CDR3 is 16 residues. The CDR3 nucleotides are TGTGCCAGCAGCCAAACCGGGACTAGGCCTCTAGATACGCAGTATTTT. This sequence encodes CASSQTGTRPLDTQYF.

The genes are TRBV27 and TRBJ1-1; the D is unclear. Per the germline V gene, CDR1 is MNHEY and CDR2 is SMNVEV (reference sequence). CDR3 length: 15 amino acids. V lost 4 bases to trimming and J lost 8 bases, with 20 bases between them. Written as DNA, the CDR3 is TGTGCCAGCAGTTCCGCTTTCGGGAATCTTAAAGAAGCTTTCTTT. Translating it yields CASSSAFGNLKEAFF.

This chain connects TRBV6-5 to TRBJ2-5; the match to TRBD1 covers 8 bases. The DNA end lines up better with TRBJ2-7; the J call may be wrong. This CDR3 contains 14 residues. Germline V lookup: CDR1 MNHEY, CDR2 SVGAGI. CDR3 sequence reads: CASRPGGPPYEQYF. CDR3 sequence (DNA): TGTGCCAGCAGACCAGGGGGCCCTCCCTACGAGCAGTACTTC.